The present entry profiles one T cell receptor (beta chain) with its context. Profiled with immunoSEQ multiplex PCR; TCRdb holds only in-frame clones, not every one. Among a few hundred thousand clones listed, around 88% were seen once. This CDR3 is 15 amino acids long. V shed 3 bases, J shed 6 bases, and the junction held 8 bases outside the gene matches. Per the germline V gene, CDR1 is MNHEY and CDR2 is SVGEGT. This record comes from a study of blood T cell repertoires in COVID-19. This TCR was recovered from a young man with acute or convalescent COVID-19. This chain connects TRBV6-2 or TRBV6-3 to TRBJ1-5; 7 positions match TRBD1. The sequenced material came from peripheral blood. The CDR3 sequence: CASSYQTGVGQPQHF. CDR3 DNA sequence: TGTGCCAGCAGTTATCAAACAGGGGTAGGTCAGCCCCAGCATTTT.